The 3 T cell receptor beta chains listed next were all sequenced from one sample in a study of tumor-infiltrating lymphocytes in primary liver carcinoma. TCR beta cDNA was prepared out of roughly 520 ng total RNA by means of a constant-region primer. It was through three nested multiplex PCR rounds of slightly modified ARM-PCR that TCR beta libraries arose. The first two PCR rounds used TRBV1-TRBV30 forward primers with a C-beta reverse primer, 10 to 11 cycles each. Via MiXCR, TCRdb re-called the multiplex PCR reads, giving one row per CDR3 protein. This table has 75,000 to 80,000 distinct CDR3 sequences, about three quarters appearing once. Unsorted bulk tissue (20-30 mg) underwent RNA and DNA co-extraction. Sequencing was carried out using tumor-adjacent normal liver tissue. Receptors were obtained from a man in his forties with primary liver carcinoma and hepatitis B virus infection.

On this clonotype itself: A much larger clone is a single base away; this may be a read error. The genes are TRBV11-2 and TRBJ2-7, with 7 bases fitting TRBD1. The germline CDR1 and CDR2 sequences are SGHAT and FQNNGV. The CDR3 is 17 amino acids. The CDR3 reads CTSSLGAHTGDGYEQYF. As DNA, the CDR3 is TGTACCAGCAGTTTAGGGGCACACACAGGGGATGGTTACGAGCAGTACTTC.

There are many counts of this clonotype. V gene TRBV30 combines with J gene TRBJ1-2; 7 positions match TRBD1. J was trimmed by 2 bases and V by 2 bases; bases with no gene match: 8. The CDR3 runs to 15 residues. The germline gives CDR1 GTSNPN, CDR2 SVGIG (reference sequence). CDR3 in amino acids: CAWSKGTALNYGYTF. The CDR3 DNA reads TGTGCCTGGAGTAAAGGGACAGCCCTAAACTATGGCTACACCTTC. The full variable domain, its missing parts supplied by reference TRBV30 and TRBJ1-2, is SQTIHQWPATLVQPVGSPLSLECTVEGTSNPNLYWYRQAAGRGLQLLFYSVGIGQISSEVPQNLSASRPQDRQFILSSKKLLLSDSGFYLCAWSKGTALNYGYTFGSGTRLTVV.

The CDR3 protein is CARRLAYRGTGTEAFF. The CDR3 bases are TGTGCCAGGAGATTAGCCTACAGGGGAACGGGAACTGAAGCTTTCTTT. The genes are TRBV11-2 and TRBJ1-1; the match to TRBD1 covers 7 bases. J gave up 5 bases and V 9 bases, and 18 bases lay outside the gene matches. Germline V CDR1 and CDR2: SGHAT, FQNNGV. There are 16 residues in the CDR3.